This TCR beta chain appears in the sequencing data of a study of cytomegalovirus exposure and HLA in healthy donors. Broader study findings: Most TCR sequences were uncommon, yet certain public TCRs appeared in many donors. Listed as cytomegalovirus-associated were 170 or so TCR beta chains.

Here immunoSEQ multiplex PCR was the method, and the copy in TCRdb shows in-frame clones only, minus some. This sample has tens of thousands of clones; roughly 90% occur once, and the top ten carry roughly 1%. The validation cohort, a group of around 120 subjects, included the donors and was separate from the roughly 670-subject first cohort. Comment on this clone: Its antigen is unidentified.

After removal of 5 bases from V and 4 bases from J, the junction contained 14 bases not matched to a gene. Germline CDR1 reads SNHLY; CDR2 reads FYNNEI. CDR3 length equals 17 residues. Sequenced input: PBMCs. V is TRBV2 and J is TRBJ2-3; 8 bases align to TRBD2. The TCR sequence derives from a man aged 18 to 30 in good health and CMV-seronegative. CDR3 bases: TGTGCCAGCAGTAGAAATAGCGGGATCTTTTCCGCAGATACGCAGTATTTT. It codes for CASSRNSGIFSADTQYF. Full variable domain (rest looked up from reference TRBV2 and TRBJ2-3): EPEVTQTPSHQVTQMGQEVILRCVPISNHLYFYWYRQILGQKVEFLVSFYNNEISEKSEIFDDQFSVERPDGSNFTLKIRSTKLEDSAMYFCASSRNSGIFSADTQYFGPGTRLTVL.